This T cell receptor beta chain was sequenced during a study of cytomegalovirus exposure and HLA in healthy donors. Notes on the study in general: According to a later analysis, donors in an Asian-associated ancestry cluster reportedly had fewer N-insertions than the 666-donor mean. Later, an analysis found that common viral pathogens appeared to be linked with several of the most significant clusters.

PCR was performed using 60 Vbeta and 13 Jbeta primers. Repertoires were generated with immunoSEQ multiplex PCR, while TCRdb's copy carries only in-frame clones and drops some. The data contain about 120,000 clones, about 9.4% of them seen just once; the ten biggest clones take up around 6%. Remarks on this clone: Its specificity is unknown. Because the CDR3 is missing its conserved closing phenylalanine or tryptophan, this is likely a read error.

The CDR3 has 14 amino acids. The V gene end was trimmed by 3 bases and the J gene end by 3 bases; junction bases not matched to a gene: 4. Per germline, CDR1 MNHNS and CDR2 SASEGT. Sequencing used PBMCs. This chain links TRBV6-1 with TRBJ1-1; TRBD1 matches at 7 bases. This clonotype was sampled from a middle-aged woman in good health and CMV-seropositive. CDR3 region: CASSEDDRDTEAFL. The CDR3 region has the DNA TGTGCCAGCAGTGAGGATGACAGGGACACTGAAGCTTTCCTT.